The 10 T cell receptor beta chains below were found in one sample sequenced in a study of T cells in women clearing cervical HPV infection. Generated by immunoSEQ multiplex PCR, the TCRdb table keeps only in-frame clones and is missing some. The sample has roughly 30,000 clones, and its top ten clones hold about 17%. Sequencing was carried out using blood buffy coat. The receptors were sampled from a woman aged 18-69 years with a cervical HPV16 infection that either progressed to CIN3+ or cleared (not recorded which).

On this clone itself: The read gets to within 3 residues of the CDR3 end, and the germline J gene fills in the rest. This sequence joins TRBV18 and TRBJ1-2, with unresolved D. CDR1 KGHSH and CDR2 LQKENI come from the germline V gene. The CDR3 contains 16 residues. The DNA read from the CDR3 is TGTGCCAGCTTATCCAATTGGCTACTAGCGGGAGATACC. Residues: CASLSNWLLAGDT. The full CDR3 protein reads CASLSNWLLAGDTYTF. Based on the CDR3 plus reference TRBV18 and TRBJ1-2, the full variable domain is NAGVMQNPRHLVRRRGQEARLRCSPMKGHSHVYWYRQLPEEGLKFMVYLQKENIIDESGMPKERFSAEFPKEGPSILRIQQVVRGDSAAYFCASLSNWLLAGDTYTFGSGTRLTVV.

On this clone: Read data end 3 residues before the CDR3 end; the end is taken from the germline J gene. The chain recombines TRBV19 with TRBJ2-1; 9 bases are shared with TRBD2. The CDR3 is 17 amino acids. Looked up from germline, CDR1 is LNHDA and CDR2 is SQIVND (reference sequence). The V segment lost 6 bases and the J segment 2 bases; nucleotides outside the gene matches: 11. CDR3 loop: CASRSPGGGGAYNEQFF. CDR3 DNA (partial): TGTGCCAGTAGATCCCCGGGGGGCGGGGGGGCCTACAATGAG.

Notes on this clone: The DNA ends 3 residues before the CDR3 does, and the rest of the CDR3 is filled in from the germline J gene. This chain connects TRBV16 to TRBJ2-2; the D is unclear. Germline V CDR1 and CDR2: KGHSY, FQNENV. This CDR3 is built from 18 residues. The V end lost 4 bases, the J end lost 1 base, and 19 bases lay between the germline ends. The CDR3 bases that were read are TGTGCCAGCAGCCGACTGGCAGTGATTGTTGGGAACACCGGGGAG. Protein: CASSRLAVIVGNTGE. The whole CDR3 region reads CASSRLAVIVGNTGELFF.

With respect to this clone: The CDR3 end is not reached by the read, which stops 3 residues before it; the germline J gene fills it in. V usage is TRBV5-1 and J usage is TRBJ1-4; 7 bases are a match to TRBD1. Germline V lookup: CDR1 SGHRS, CDR2 YFSETQ. Germline trimming cut 4 bases from V and 5 bases from J; bases unmatched to any gene: 2. The CDR3 length is 13 residues. The part of the CDR3 DNA that was read is TGCGCCAGCAGCGCGGGACAGAATGAAAAA. It specifies CASSAGQNEK. The CDR3 in full is CASSAGQNEKLFF.

Note on this clone: The read terminates 3 residues before the CDR3 end, so the remaining end is supplied by the germline J gene. V gene TRBV7-9 combines with J gene TRBJ1-1, with a tentative D call TRBD1 (6 bases). Trimming took off 4 bases at V and 4 bases at J, with 13 bases between the two ends. This CDR3 has 14 residues. Germline V lookup: CDR1 SEHNR, CDR2 FQNEAQ (reference sequence). The sequenced CDR3 bases are TGTGCCAGCAGCTATCACAGGGCACCCACTGAA. This encodes CASSYHRAPTE. The full CDR3 protein is CASSYHRAPTEAFF. Variable domain in full (rest from reference TRBV7-9 and TRBJ1-1): DTGVSQNPRHKITKRGQNVTFRCDPISEHNRLYWYRQTLGQGPEFLTYFQNEAQLEKSRLLSDRFSAERPKGSFSTLEIQRTEQGDSAMYLCASSYHRAPTEAFFGQGTRLTVV.

Comments on this clone: The DNA ends 3 residues before the CDR3 does, and the rest of the CDR3 is filled in from the germline J gene. The chain combines TRBV19 with TRBJ2-3; TRBD2 aligns across 8 bases. CDR3 length equals 17 residues. Trimming took 1 base from V and 1 from J; bases not matched to a gene: 7. Germline lookup yields CDR1 LNHDA and CDR2 SQIVND (reference sequence). CDR3 DNA (partial): TGTGCCAGTAGTATAGGGAATAGCGGGAAAGGCACAGATACG. Protein: CASSIGNSGKGTDT. The CDR3 reads in full as CASSIGNSGKGTDTQYF. Together with reference TRBV19 and TRBJ2-3, the CDR3 gives the full variable domain: DGGITQSPKYLFRKEGQNVTLSCEQNLNHDAMYWYRQDPGQGLRLIYYSQIVNDFQKGDIAEGYSVSREKKESFPLTVTSAQKNPTAFYLCASSIGNSGKGTDTQYFGPGTRLTVL.

As regards this clone: The junction departs from germline at one end; a sequencing error may be responsible. The CDR3 goes on 3 residues after the read ends, and that part is filled in from the germline J gene. J is TRBJ2-2 and V is TRBV4-2, with 12 nucleotides matching TRBD2. The germline CDR1 and CDR2 sequences are LGHNA and YNFKEQ. The CDR3 consists of 17 residues. The CDR3 reads CASSQDGLAGRTGELFF. The sequenced part of the CDR3 DNA is TGCGCCAGCAGCCAAGATGGACTAGCGGGGCGCACCGGGGAG.

A word on this clone: Relative to the germline gene, one junction end is altered; a read error may explain this. The missing CDR3 end, 3 residues past where the read stops, is filled in from the germline J gene. The rearrangement uses TRBV2 and TRBJ2-3; TRBD2 agrees at 10 bases. This CDR3 contains 15 residues. The V gene's germline CDR1 is SNHLY and CDR2 FYNNEI. CDR3 region: CASNSLAGEAETQYF. Incomplete CDR3 DNA: TGTGCCAGCAATTCCCTAGCGGGGGAGGCAGAGACG.

About this clone: An end of the junction differs from the germline gene, which may be a read error. The read comes to an end 3 residues before the CDR3 does, leaving the germline J gene to fill in the end. This chain joins TRBV7-7 and TRBJ2-5, with 7 positions matching TRBD2. The V gene's germline CDR1 is SSHAT and CDR2 FNYEAQ (reference sequence). CDR3 length: 14 residues. Here the CDR3 reads CASSPYPGGETQYF. The covered CDR3 bases are TGTGCTAGCAGCCCGTACCCGGGGGGTGAGACC.

A remark on this clone: The sequence runs out 3 residues before the end of the CDR3; the remainder is reconstructed from the germline J gene. This chain connects TRBV12-5 to TRBJ2-7, with TRBD2 matching over 7 bases. Germline assignment: CDR1 LGHNT and CDR2 FRNRAP. This CDR3 spans 18 amino acids. After removal of 2 bases from V and 4 bases from J, the junction contained 17 bases not matched to a gene. This CDR3 reads CASGLSASPAGDTYEQYF. Incomplete CDR3 DNA: TGTGCTAGTGGTTTGTCCGCCTCGCCCGCGGGAGATACATACGAG.